These 16 T cell receptor beta chains originate from one sample sequenced in a study of blood T cell repertoires in COVID-19. The table came from immunoSEQ multiplex PCR; TCRdb's copy has only in-frame clones and leaves some out. The sample lists roughly 310,000 clones, almost 90% seen once, with 2.9% in the top ten. Sequencing was done on a sample of peripheral blood. These receptors originate from a woman in her 30s with COVID-19, enrolled during active disease.

This CDR3 reads CASSQESAGPRSDTQYF. DNA of the CDR3: TGCGCCAGCAGCCAAGAATCGGCGGGCCCAAGGTCAGATACGCAGTATTTT. The genes are TRBV4-1 and TRBJ2-3, with D perhaps TRBD2 (5 bases). V lost 0 bases, J lost 4 bases, and 17 bases lay in between. This CDR3 is 17 amino acids long. Germline loops: CDR1 MGHRA, CDR2 YSYEKL.

This clone was recorded a few times. J is TRBJ1-1 and V is TRBV11-2; the D is unclear. Trimming removed 6 bases from V and 1 base from J, with 12 bases in between. The CDR3 extends over 14 amino acids. Per germline, CDR1 SGHAT and CDR2 FQNNGV. This CDR3 reads CASRQPGRNTEAFF. The CDR3 nucleotides are TGTGCCAGCAGGCAGCCAGGCAGGAACACTGAAGCTTTCTTT.

This sequence joins TRBV6-6 and TRBJ1-5; the match to TRBD1 covers 7 bases. Trimming took 0 bases from V and 7 from J; bases not matched to a gene: 9. CDR1 is MNHNY, CDR2 SVGAGI, per germline (reference sequence). This CDR3 is built from 16 residues. The DNA of the CDR3 is TGTGCCAGCAGTTACTCCGGGACAGCCACGGGACAGCCCCAGCATTTT. It specifies CASSYSGTATGQPQHF.

The rearrangement uses TRBV9 and TRBJ2-3; the D gene is possibly TRBD2 (5 bases). V was clipped by 0 bases and J by 1 base, with 6 bases between them. The CDR3 runs 14 residues. CDR1 and CDR2 (germline): SGDLS, YYNGEE. The CDR3 protein is CASSVGAGTDTQYF. CDR3 in DNA: TGTGCCAGCAGCGTAGGAGCGGGCACAGATACGCAGTATTTT.

The chain links TRBV6-5 to TRBJ2-1, with TRBD2 identical over 8 bases. Germline V lookup: CDR1 MNHEY, CDR2 SVGAGI. V gave up 2 bases and J gave up 6 bases; unmatched junction bases: 9. The CDR3 runs to 16 residues. CDR3 nucleotide sequence: TGTGCCAGCAGTTACACCCTAGCGGGTTTGAGCAATGAGCAGTTCTTC. Its protein is CASSYTLAGLSNEQFF.

The chain links TRBV11-3 to TRBJ1-3, with D tentatively TRBD1 (5 bases). This CDR3 contains 13 residues. The V end lost 5 bases, the J end lost 3 bases, and 8 bases lay between the germline ends. Germline V lookup: CDR1 SGHNT, CDR2 YENEEA. The CDR3 DNA sequence: TGTGCCAGCAGCCGGGACTTTGGAAACACCATATATTTT. Translated, it gives CASSRDFGNTIYF.

The rearrangement uses TRBV7-2 and TRBJ1-2, with 7 bases fitting TRBD1. The CDR3 extends over 16 amino acids. After removal of 1 base from V and 1 base from J, the junction contained 6 bases not matched to a gene. Germline values: CDR1 SGHTA, CDR2 FQGNSA. The DNA of the CDR3 is TGTGCCAGCAGCTTAGGGGACAGTCCCATTAACTATGGCTACACCTTC. This codes for CASSLGDSPINYGYTF.

The chain combines TRBV3-1 (or the pseudogene TRBV3-2) with TRBJ1-5, with D unresolved. V dropped 3 bases and J dropped 3 bases, with 9 bases sitting between them. This CDR3 has 14 amino acids. Germline values: CDR1 LGHDT, CDR2 YNNKEL (reference sequence). The CDR3 sequence: CASSHWQNNQPQHF. The CDR3 coding sequence is TGTGCCAGCAGCCATTGGCAGAACAATCAGCCCCAGCATTTT.

This clone has a single count. The chain couples TRBV9 to TRBJ2-7, with TRBD1 matching over 7 bases. The CDR3 runs 14 residues. Germline V gene lookup returns CDR1 SGDLS and CDR2 YYNGEE. V was pared by 2 bases and J by 2 bases, with 4 bases of the junction left unmatched. In DNA form, the CDR3 reads TGTGCCAGCAGCGTTGGGACAGACACCTACGAGCAGTACTTC. Translation: CASSVGTDTYEQYF. The whole variable domain, remainder taken from reference TRBV9 and TRBJ2-7, is DSGVTQTPKHLITATGQRVTLRCSPRSGDLSVYWYQQSLDQGLQFLIQYYNGEERAKGNILERFSAQQFPDLHSELNLSSLELGDSALYFCASSVGTDTYEQYFGPGTRLTVT.

The chain couples TRBV11-2 to TRBJ1-3, with D unresolved. Germline CDR1 and CDR2: SGHAT and FQNNGV. The CDR3 is made up of 13 amino acids. V dropped 1 base and J dropped 6 bases, with 7 bases sitting between them. The CDR3 protein is CASSLGLQNTIYF. The CDR3, as DNA: TGTGCCAGCAGCTTAGGGCTGCAAAACACCATATATTTT.

The rearrangement uses TRBV6-5 and TRBJ1-1; D is unresolved. The CDR3 runs 15 residues. Germline CDR1 reads MNHEY; CDR2 reads SVGAGI. Trimming left V 5 bases short and J 2 bases short, with 15 bases between. The CDR3 DNA follows: TGTGCCAGCAGTCCCTGGTGGCAGGCAAACACTGAAGCTTTCTTT. Amino acid sequence: CASSPWWQANTEAFF.

The rearrangement uses TRBV10-3 and TRBJ2-7, with a possible D match to TRBD2 (6 bases). This CDR3 is built from 15 residues. V was trimmed by 2 bases and J by 3 bases, leaving 14 bases between them. The germline V gene has CDR1 ENHRY and CDR2 SYGVKD. In DNA, the CDR3 is TGTGCCATCAGTGAGAAGACTAGTATACGCTACGAGCAGTACTTC. Its protein product is CAISEKTSIRYEQYF.

In nucleotides, the CDR3 is TGCGCCAGCAGCTTGGGGACAGCCGTCGCCACAGATACGCAGTATTTT. It encodes CASSLGTAVATDTQYF. The V call is TRBV5-1, the J call TRBJ2-3; possible D gene TRBD1, 6 bases. This CDR3 has 16 amino acids. V lost 0 bases, J lost 2 bases, and 13 bases lay in between. Looked up from germline, CDR1 is SGHRS and CDR2 is YFSETQ. Using reference TRBV5-1 and TRBJ2-3 for the parts outside the CDR3, the full variable domain is KAGVTQTPRYLIKTRGQQVTLSCSPISGHRSVSWYQQTPGQGLQFLFEYFSETQRNKGNFPGRFSGRQFSNSRSEMNVSTLELGDSALYLCASSLGTAVATDTQYFGPGTRLTVL.

V gene TRBV10-3 combines with J gene TRBJ2-3; 8 positions agree with TRBD1. Trimming took 9 bases from V and 2 from J; bases not matched to a gene: 7. This CDR3 is built from 14 residues. Per the germline V gene, CDR1 is ENHRY and CDR2 is SYGVKD. The CDR3 DNA follows: TGTGCCATGCGGACAGGGAGTATCACAGATACGCAGTATTTT. Amino acids: CAMRTGSITDTQYF.

This chain joins TRBV5-4 and TRBJ2-2, with 7 bases identical to TRBD1. The CDR3 extends over 14 amino acids. The J segment lost 5 bases and the V segment lost 4 bases, leaving 5 bases of the junction unmatched. Germline assignment: CDR1 SGHNT and CDR2 YYREEE (reference sequence). In DNA, the CDR3 is TGTGCCAGCAGCGAAAAGACAGGGACCGGGGAGCTGTTTTTT. Translation gives CASSEKTGTGELFF.

This chain connects TRBV3-1 (or the pseudogene TRBV3-2) to TRBJ2-3; the match to TRBD2 covers 7 bases. The junction had 6 bases not matched to a gene; V was cut back by 1 base and J by 2 bases. Germline CDR1 reads LGHDT; CDR2 reads YNNKEL (reference sequence). The CDR3 has 16 residues. In DNA, the CDR3 is TGTGCCAGCAGCCAAGTTGCGGCGGGGGTCACAGATACGCAGTATTTT. Amino acid sequence: CASSQVAAGVTDTQYF.